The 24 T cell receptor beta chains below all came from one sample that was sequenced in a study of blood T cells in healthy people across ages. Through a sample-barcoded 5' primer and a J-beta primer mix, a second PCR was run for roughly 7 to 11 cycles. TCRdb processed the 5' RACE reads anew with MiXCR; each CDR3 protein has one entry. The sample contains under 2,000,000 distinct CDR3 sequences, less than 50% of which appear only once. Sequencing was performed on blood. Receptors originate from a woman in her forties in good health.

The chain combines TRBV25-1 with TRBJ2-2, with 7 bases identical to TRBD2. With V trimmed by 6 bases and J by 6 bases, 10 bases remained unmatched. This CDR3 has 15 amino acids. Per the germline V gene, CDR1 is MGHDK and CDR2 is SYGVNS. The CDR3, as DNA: TGTGCCAGCAGCCTGGGGGGGTTTAGTGCCGGGGAGCTGTTTTTT. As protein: CASSLGGFSAGELFF.

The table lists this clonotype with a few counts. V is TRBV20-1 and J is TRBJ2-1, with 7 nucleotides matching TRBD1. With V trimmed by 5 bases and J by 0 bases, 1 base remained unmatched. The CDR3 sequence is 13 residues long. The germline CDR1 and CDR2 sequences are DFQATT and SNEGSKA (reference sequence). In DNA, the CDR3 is TGCAGTGCTTGGGACAGCTCCTACAATGAGCAGTTCTTC. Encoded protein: CSAWDSSYNEQFF.

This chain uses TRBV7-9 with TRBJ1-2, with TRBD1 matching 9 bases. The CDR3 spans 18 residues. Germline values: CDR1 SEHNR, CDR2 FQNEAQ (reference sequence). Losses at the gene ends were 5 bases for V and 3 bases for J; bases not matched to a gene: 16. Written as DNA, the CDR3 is TGTGCCAGCAGCCCAGACCCGGGACAGGGAACTCCGGACTATGGCTACACCTTC. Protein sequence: CASSPDPGQGTPDYGYTF.

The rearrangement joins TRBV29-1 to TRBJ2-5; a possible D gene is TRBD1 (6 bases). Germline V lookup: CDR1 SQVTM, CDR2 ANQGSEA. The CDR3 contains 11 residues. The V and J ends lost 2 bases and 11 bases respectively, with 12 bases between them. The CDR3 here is CSVEIRGEQYF. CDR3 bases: TGCAGCGTTGAAATCAGGGGTGAGCAGTACTTC.

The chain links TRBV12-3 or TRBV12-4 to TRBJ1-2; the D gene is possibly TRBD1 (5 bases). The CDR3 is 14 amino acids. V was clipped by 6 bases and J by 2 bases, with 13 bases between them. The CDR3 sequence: CASRPQTENYGYTF. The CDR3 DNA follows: TGTGCCAGCAGGCCCCAGACAGAAAACTATGGCTACACCTTC.

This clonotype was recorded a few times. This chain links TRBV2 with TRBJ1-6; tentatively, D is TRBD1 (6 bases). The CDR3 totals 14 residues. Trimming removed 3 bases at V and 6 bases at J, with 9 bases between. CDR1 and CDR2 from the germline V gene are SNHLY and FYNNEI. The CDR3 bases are TGTGCCAGCAGTGAGGACAGTCGTAATTCACCCCTCCACTTT. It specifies CASSEDSRNSPLHF. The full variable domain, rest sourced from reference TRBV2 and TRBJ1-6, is EPEVTQTPSHQVTQMGQEVILRCVPISNHLYFYWYRQILGQKVEFLVSFYNNEISEKSEIFDDQFSVERPDGSNFTLKIRSTKLEDSAMYFCASSEDSRNSPLHFGNGTRLTVT.

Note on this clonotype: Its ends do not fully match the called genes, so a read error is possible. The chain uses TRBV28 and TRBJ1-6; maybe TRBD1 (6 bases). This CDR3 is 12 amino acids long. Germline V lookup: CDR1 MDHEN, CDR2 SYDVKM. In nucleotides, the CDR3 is TGTGCCGGCAGTACAGGGCGGACACCCCTCCACTTT. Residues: CAGSTGRTPLHF.

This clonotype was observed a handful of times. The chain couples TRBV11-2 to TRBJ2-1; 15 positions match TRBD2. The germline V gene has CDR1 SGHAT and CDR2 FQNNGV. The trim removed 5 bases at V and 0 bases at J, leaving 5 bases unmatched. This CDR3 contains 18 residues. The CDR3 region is CASSPRTSGGVSYNEQFF. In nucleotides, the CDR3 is TGTGCCAGCAGCCCTAGGACTAGCGGGGGGGTCTCCTACAATGAGCAGTTCTTC.

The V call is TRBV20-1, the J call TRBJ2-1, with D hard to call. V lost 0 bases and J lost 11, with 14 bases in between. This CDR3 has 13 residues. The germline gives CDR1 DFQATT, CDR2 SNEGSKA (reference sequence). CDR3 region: CSARDRPRPQQFF. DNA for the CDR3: TGCAGTGCTAGAGACCGTCCTCGGCCTCAGCAGTTCTTC.

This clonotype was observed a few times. The CDR3 DNA is TGTGCCAGCAGCCTACAGGGTGATGAGTACGAGCAGTACTTC. Protein sequence: CASSLQGDEYEQYF. The chain couples TRBV7-2 to TRBJ2-7, with a tentative D call TRBD1 (6 bases). Trimming cost V 5 bases and J 4 bases, with 15 bases left between them. CDR3 length equals 14 residues. The V gene's germline CDR1 is SGHTA and CDR2 FQGNSA.

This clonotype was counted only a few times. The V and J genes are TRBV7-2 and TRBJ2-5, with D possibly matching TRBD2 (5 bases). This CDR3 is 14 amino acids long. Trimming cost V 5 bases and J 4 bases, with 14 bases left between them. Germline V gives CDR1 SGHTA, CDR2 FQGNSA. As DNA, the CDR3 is TGTGCCAGCAGCCCTTCCCGGGATGGAGAGACCCAGTACTTC. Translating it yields CASSPSRDGETQYF.

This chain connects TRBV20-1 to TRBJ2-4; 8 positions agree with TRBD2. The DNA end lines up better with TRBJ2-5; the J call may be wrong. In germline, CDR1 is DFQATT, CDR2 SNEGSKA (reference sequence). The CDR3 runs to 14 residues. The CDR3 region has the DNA TGCAGTGCTAGATACCAGGCCAGCGGGGGGACCCAGTACTTC. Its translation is CSARYQASGGTQYF.

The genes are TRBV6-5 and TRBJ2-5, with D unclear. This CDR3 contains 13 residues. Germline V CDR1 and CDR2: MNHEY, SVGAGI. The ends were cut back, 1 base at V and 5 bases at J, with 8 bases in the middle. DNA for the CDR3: TGTGCCAGCAGTTACTTTTCCAGCGAGACCCAGTACTTC. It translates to CASSYFSSETQYF.

The CDR3 here is CASSFPPLRGVQETQYF. In DNA form, the CDR3 reads TGTGCCAGCAGTTTCCCCCCCCTAAGGGGAGTTCAAGAGACCCAGTACTTC. The chain couples TRBV28 to TRBJ2-5; D possibly matches TRBD1 or TRBD2 (5 bases each). Germline CDR1 MDHEN, CDR2 SYDVKM. V lost 3 bases to trimming and J lost 2 bases, with 19 bases between them. CDR3 length: 17 residues.

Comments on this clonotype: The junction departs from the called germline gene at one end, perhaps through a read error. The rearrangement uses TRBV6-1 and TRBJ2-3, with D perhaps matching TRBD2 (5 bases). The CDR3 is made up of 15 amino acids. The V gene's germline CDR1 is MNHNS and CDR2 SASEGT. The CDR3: CASSWTFDLTDAQYF. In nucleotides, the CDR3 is TGTGCCAGCAGTTGGACTTTCGACCTCACAGATGCGCAGTATTTT.

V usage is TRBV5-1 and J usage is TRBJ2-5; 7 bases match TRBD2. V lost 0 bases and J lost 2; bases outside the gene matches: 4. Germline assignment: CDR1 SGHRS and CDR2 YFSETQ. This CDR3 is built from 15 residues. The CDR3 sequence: CASSLGDYPQETQYF. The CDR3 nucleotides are TGCGCCAGCAGCTTGGGGGACTACCCACAAGAGACCCAGTACTTC.

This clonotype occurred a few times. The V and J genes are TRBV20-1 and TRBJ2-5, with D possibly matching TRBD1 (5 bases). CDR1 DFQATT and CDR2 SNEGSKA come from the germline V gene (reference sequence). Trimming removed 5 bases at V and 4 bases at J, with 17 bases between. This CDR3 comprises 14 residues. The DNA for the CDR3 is TGCAGTGCTCCTCAGACAGCTGTGTCAGAGACCCAGTACTTC. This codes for CSAPQTAVSETQYF.

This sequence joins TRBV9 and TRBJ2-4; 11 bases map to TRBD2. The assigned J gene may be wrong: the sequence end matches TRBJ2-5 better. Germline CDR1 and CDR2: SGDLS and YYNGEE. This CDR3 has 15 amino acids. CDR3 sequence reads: CASTSTSGAKETQYF. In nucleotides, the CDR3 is TGTGCCAGCACCTCGACTAGCGGGGCAAAAGAGACCCAGTACTTC.

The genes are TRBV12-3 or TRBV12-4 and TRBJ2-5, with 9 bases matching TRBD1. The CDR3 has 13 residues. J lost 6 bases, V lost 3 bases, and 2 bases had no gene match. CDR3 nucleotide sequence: TGTGCCAGCAGTTTTGGACAGGGGAAGACCCAGTACTTC. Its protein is CASSFGQGKTQYF.

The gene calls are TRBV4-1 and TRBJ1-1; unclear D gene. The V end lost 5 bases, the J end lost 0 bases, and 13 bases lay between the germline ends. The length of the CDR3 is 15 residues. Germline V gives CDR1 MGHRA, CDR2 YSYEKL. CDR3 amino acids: CASSNLRQVNTEAFF. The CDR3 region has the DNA TGCGCCAGCAGCAATCTCCGCCAAGTGAACACTGAAGCTTTCTTT.

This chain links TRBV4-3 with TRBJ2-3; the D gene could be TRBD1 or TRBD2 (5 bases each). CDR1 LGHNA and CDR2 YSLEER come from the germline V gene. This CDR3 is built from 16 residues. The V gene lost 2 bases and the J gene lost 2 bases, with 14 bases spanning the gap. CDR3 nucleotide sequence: TGCGCCAGCAGCCAAACCGGGACGAGAAACACAGATACGCAGTATTTT. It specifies CASSQTGTRNTDTQYF.

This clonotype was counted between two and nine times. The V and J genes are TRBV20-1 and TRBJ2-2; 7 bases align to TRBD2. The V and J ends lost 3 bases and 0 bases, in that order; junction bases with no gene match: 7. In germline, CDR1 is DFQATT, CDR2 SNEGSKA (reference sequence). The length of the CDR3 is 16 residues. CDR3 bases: TGCAGTGCTAGCCAAAACGGGGGGACGAACACCGGGGAGCTGTTTTTT. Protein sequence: CSASQNGGTNTGELFF.

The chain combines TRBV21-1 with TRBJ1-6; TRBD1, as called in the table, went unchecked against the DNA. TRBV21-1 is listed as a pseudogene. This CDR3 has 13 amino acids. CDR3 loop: CASSIRGNSPLHF. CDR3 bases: TGTGCCAGCAGCATCCGGGGTAATTCACCCCTCCACTTT.

In DNA, the CDR3 is TGTGCCAGCATGTCTCGGGGGGCCGTATCCAAAAACATTCAGTACTTC. Translated, it gives CASMSRGAVSKNIQYF. The chain joins TRBV6-6 to TRBJ2-4; a weak D match, TRBD2 (7 bases). V was trimmed by 7 bases and J by 2 bases, leaving 18 bases between them. Per germline, CDR1 MNHNY and CDR2 SVGAGI (reference sequence). The length of the CDR3 is 16 residues.